Below, 3 T cell receptor beta chains from the same sample are listed, as sequenced in a study of graft-versus-host responses after intestinal transplantation. No cognate antigen is known for these TCRs. Using immunoSEQ multiplex PCR, the repertoire was profiled, and TCRdb retains in-frame clones only, with some absent. The profile shows about 130,000 clones, around nine tenths of them singletons. The sequencing used unstimulated CD4+ T cells sorted from spleen or lymph node cells, collected before intestinal transplant. Receptors were obtained from a human donor who received an intestinal transplant.

The CDR3 is CASSELGVQGSEKLFF. The CDR3 region has the DNA TGTGCCAGCAGTGAACTTGGGGTACAGGGGAGTGAAAAACTGTTTTTT. This chain connects TRBV6-1 to TRBJ1-4; 7 bases match TRBD1. After removal of 2 bases from V and 7 bases from J, the junction contained 10 bases not matched to a gene. This CDR3 region has 16 residues. The germline CDR1 and CDR2 sequences are MNHNS and SASEGT.

This sequence joins TRBV21-1 and TRBJ1-4. TRBV21-1 is termed a pseudogene. The CDR3 is made up of 15 amino acids. The DNA for the CDR3 is TGTGCCAGCAGCAAAGATAGGACCGAGGAGGAAAAACTGTTTTTT. This gives the protein CASSKDRTEEEKLFF.

This chain links TRBV19 with TRBJ2-1, with 10 bases identical to TRBD2. Germline trimming cut 3 bases from V and 8 bases from J; bases unmatched to any gene: 10. This CDR3 comprises 16 residues. CDR1 and CDR2 (germline): LNHDA, SQIVND (reference sequence). CDR3 coding DNA: TGTGCCAGTAGTATCGTAGCGGGAGGTAGGATCGATGAGCAGTTCTTC. It codes for CASSIVAGGRIDEQFF.